This T cell receptor beta chain was documented in a study of cytomegalovirus exposure and HLA in healthy donors. Study background: Approximately 180 million T cells yielded 117 million unique TCR beta sequences, as an earlier analysis found. Findings of the study overall: It was in a later analysis that TCR association rates were seen to vary by HLA locus, highest for DRB1 and lowest for HLA-C. An analysis that came later showed most CMV-associated TCR beta chains appearing HLA-restricted.

As regards this clone: Its antigen remains unknown.

The study ran its PCR with 60 Vbeta and 13 Jbeta primers. Some clones are missing from TCRdb's copy, which holds only in-frame ones; the method was immunoSEQ multiplex PCR. The sample comprises over 100,000 clones, approximately 60% of which are singletons, and around 2.2% rests with the top ten. Sequenced: PBMCs. This clonotype was obtained from a woman under 40 in good health and CMV-seronegative.

CDR3 loop: CASSLLAGDNEQFF. CDR3 nucleotide sequence: TGTGCCAGCAGCCTACTAGCGGGGGACAATGAGCAGTTCTTC. The chain uses TRBV2 and TRBJ2-1; 11 bases fit TRBD2. CDR1 is SNHLY and CDR2 is FYNNEI in the germline V gene. With 6 bases clipped from V and 5 bases from J, the junction kept 3 bases outside the gene matches. The CDR3 contains 14 residues.